A selection of T cell receptor beta chains follows, all from one sample in a study of CD8 T cells in ankylosing spondylitis. TCRdb re-called the 5' RACE reads with MiXCR, one entry per CDR3 protein. The sample carries some 300,000 distinct CDR3 sequences, under 25% recorded once. Sequencing was done on a sample of blood, either unsorted or a sorted T cell fraction (not recorded which). These TCRs come from a female donor with ankylosing spondylitis or in good health (not recorded which). The CDR3 runs from the conserved cysteine through the conserved F or W. Fields, in order: D gene, V gene, clone size, J gene, CDR3 length, CDR3 protein, CDR3 DNA. The D gene is left open where the match is weak. The size of a clone is reported for some rows only, either as once, few or many, or as a class for expanded clones.

d_gene: TRBD2
v_gene: TRBV7-8
abundance: .
j_gene: TRBJ2-7
len: 15
CDR3aa: CASSLTGTTTYEQYF
CDR3nt: TGTGCCAGCAGTCTAACCGGGACTACCACCTACGAGCAGTACTTC

d_gene: TRBD1
v_gene: TRBV11-2
abundance: .
j_gene: TRBJ2-7
len: 17
CDR3aa: CASSFPPDRAAGNEQYF
CDR3nt: TGTGCCAGCAGCTTTCCACCTGACAGGGCCGCTGGAAACGAGCAGTACTTC

d_gene: TRBD2
v_gene: TRBV12-3/TRBV12-4
abundance: many
j_gene: TRBJ2-7
len: 13
CDR3aa: CASSTSGVYEQYF
CDR3nt: TGTGCCAGCAGCACTAGCGGGGTTTACGAGCAGTACTTC

d_gene: TRBD2
v_gene: TRBV12-3/TRBV12-4
abundance: .
j_gene: TRBJ2-3
len: 18
CDR3aa: CASSLRAGGLTSTDTQYF
CDR3nt: TGTGCCAGCAGTTTAAGAGCGGGAGGCCTAACTAGCACAGATACGCAGTATTTT

d_gene: TRBD1
v_gene: TRBV6-2/TRBV6-3
abundance: few
j_gene: TRBJ1-2
len: 13
CDR3aa: CASSKDRADGYTF
CDR3nt: TGTGCCAGCAGCAAAGACAGGGCGGATGGCTACACCTTC

d_gene: .
v_gene: TRBV7-2
abundance: .
j_gene: TRBJ1-5
len: 14
CDR3aa: CASSLAGKVQPQHF
CDR3nt: TGTGCCAGCAGCTTAGCAGGGAAGGTTCAGCCCCAGCATTTT

d_gene: .
v_gene: TRBV5-1
abundance: .
j_gene: TRBJ1-6
len: 14
CDR3aa: CASSYEGGNSPLHF
CDR3nt: TGCGCCAGCAGCTACGAGGGAGGGAATTCACCCCTCCACTTT

d_gene: .
v_gene: TRBV4-2
abundance: .
j_gene: TRBJ1-2
len: 15
CDR3aa: CASSQSRRGTYGYTF
CDR3nt: TGTGCCAGCAGCCAGTCCCGAAGGGGAACCTATGGCTACACCTTC

d_gene: .
v_gene: TRBV7-2
abundance: .
j_gene: TRBJ1-1
len: 15
CDR3aa: CASSLSGLGMTEAFF
CDR3nt: TGTGCCAGCAGCCTTTCGGGCCTGGGGATGACTGAAGCTTTCTTT

d_gene: TRBD2
v_gene: TRBV20-1
abundance: many
j_gene: TRBJ2-3
len: 15
CDR3aa: CSARESGLPVDTQYF
CDR3nt: TGCAGTGCTAGAGAATCGGGACTACCGGTGGATACGCAGTATTTT

d_gene: .
v_gene: TRBV29-1
abundance: .
j_gene: TRBJ2-7
len: 12
CDR3aa: CSVGPTTYEQYF
CDR3nt: TGCAGCGTTGGACCCACTACCTACGAGCAGTACTTC

d_gene: TRBD2
v_gene: TRBV6-1
abundance: .
j_gene: TRBJ2-2
len: 13
CDR3aa: CATRTSGTGELFF
CDR3nt: TGTGCCACAAGGACTAGCGGCACCGGGGAGCTGTTTTTT

d_gene: .
v_gene: TRBV6-2/TRBV6-3
abundance: few
j_gene: TRBJ2-3
len: 14
CDR3aa: CASSLAGRRDTQYF
CDR3nt: TGTGCCAGCAGTCTGGCGGGAAGGAGGGATACGCAGTATTTT

d_gene: .
v_gene: TRBV20-1
abundance: many
j_gene: TRBJ1-1
len: 13
CDR3aa: CSASDSENTEAFF
CDR3nt: TGCAGTGCTAGTGACAGCGAGAACACTGAAGCTTTCTTT

d_gene: TRBD1
v_gene: TRBV5-1
abundance: .
j_gene: TRBJ2-4
len: 15
CDR3aa: CASSSAGTGINIQYF
CDR3nt: TGCGCCAGCAGCTCCGCCGGGACAGGGATAAACATTCAGTACTTC

d_gene: .
v_gene: TRBV4-3
abundance: .
j_gene: TRBJ2-1
len: 15
CDR3aa: CASSRGQGGYNEQFF
CDR3nt: TGCGCCAGCAGCCGAGGACAGGGAGGGTACAATGAGCAGTTCTTC

d_gene: .
v_gene: TRBV12-3/TRBV12-4
abundance: .
j_gene: TRBJ1-1
len: 14
CDR3aa: CASSWPQTDTEAFF
CDR3nt: TGTGCCAGCAGTTGGCCACAGACTGACACTGAAGCTTTCTTT

d_gene: .
v_gene: TRBV20-1
abundance: .
j_gene: TRBJ2-5
len: 13
CDR3aa: CSARVVYQETQYF
CDR3nt: TGCAGTGCTAGGGTGGTCTACCAAGAGACCCAGTACTTC

d_gene: .
v_gene: TRBV6-2/TRBV6-3
abundance: .
j_gene: TRBJ2-5
len: 11
CDR3aa: CASRDVETQYF
CDR3nt: TGTGCCAGCAGGGACGTCGAGACCCAGTACTTC

d_gene: TRBD2
v_gene: TRBV28
abundance: few
j_gene: TRBJ2-1
len: 16
CDR3aa: CATSFQRDRRVNEQFF
CDR3nt: TGTGCCACCTCGTTCCAGCGGGATCGAAGGGTAAATGAGCAGTTCTTC

d_gene: .
v_gene: TRBV29-1
abundance: .
j_gene: TRBJ2-7
len: 15
CDR3aa: CSVQGGRQATYEQYF
CDR3nt: TGCAGCGTACAGGGAGGGAGACAGGCGACCTACGAGCAGTACTTC

d_gene: .
v_gene: TRBV5-1
abundance: .
j_gene: TRBJ2-2
len: 15
CDR3aa: CASSSGAPSTGELFF
CDR3nt: TGCGCCAGCAGCTCTGGGGCGCCTAGCACCGGGGAGCTGTTTTTT

d_gene: TRBD1
v_gene: TRBV23-1
abundance: .
j_gene: TRBJ2-1
len: 16
CDR3aa: CASSHATGDSYNEQFF
CDR3nt: TGCGCCAGCAGTCACGCGACAGGGGATAGCTACAATGAGCAGTTCTTC

d_gene: .
v_gene: TRBV12-3/TRBV12-4
abundance: many
j_gene: TRBJ1-1
len: 15
CDR3aa: CASSAWGGLNTEAFF
CDR3nt: TGTGCCAGCAGTGCCTGGGGGGGGTTGAACACTGAAGCTTTCTTT

d_gene: .
v_gene: TRBV7-2
abundance: .
j_gene: TRBJ2-5
len: 15
CDR3aa: CASSLGQVRGETQYF
CDR3nt: TGTGCCAGCAGCTTGGGCCAGGTTAGAGGGGAGACCCAGTACTTC

d_gene: .
v_gene: TRBV20-1
abundance: many
j_gene: TRBJ1-5
len: 14
CDR3aa: CSARDPNSGQPQHF
CDR3nt: TGCAGTGCTAGAGATCCGAACTCGGGTCAGCCCCAGCATTTT

d_gene: TRBD2
v_gene: TRBV12-3/TRBV12-4
abundance: .
j_gene: TRBJ2-1
len: 16
CDR3aa: CASSLGAGAGGNEQFF
CDR3nt: TGTGCCAGCAGTTTGGGAGCGGGAGCGGGGGGCAATGAGCAGTTCTTC

d_gene: TRBD1
v_gene: TRBV6-1
abundance: few
j_gene: TRBJ1-2
len: 13
CDR3aa: CASRGQGEKGYTF
CDR3nt: TGTGCCAGCAGGGGACAGGGAGAAAAGGGCTACACCTTC

d_gene: .
v_gene: TRBV20-1
abundance: .
j_gene: TRBJ1-3
len: 13
CDR3aa: CSAQQGGGNTIYF
CDR3nt: TGCAGTGCGCAACAGGGAGGTGGAAACACCATATATTTT

d_gene: TRBD2
v_gene: TRBV29-1
abundance: few
j_gene: TRBJ2-7
len: 12
CDR3aa: CSVGLAGVEQYF
CDR3nt: TGCAGCGTTGGACTAGCGGGAGTCGAGCAGTACTTC

d_gene: TRBD1
v_gene: TRBV6-1
abundance: few
j_gene: TRBJ1-5
len: 14
CDR3aa: CASSRDRGGQPQHF
CDR3nt: TGTGCCAGCAGTCGTGACAGGGGTGGTCAGCCCCAGCATTTT

d_gene: .
v_gene: TRBV7-2
abundance: .
j_gene: TRBJ2-3
len: 15
CDR3aa: CASSAAGLGANTQYF
CDR3nt: TGTGCCAGCAGCGCGGCAGGCTTAGGGGCGAATACGCAGTATTTT

d_gene: .
v_gene: TRBV7-9
abundance: .
j_gene: TRBJ2-2
len: 14
CDR3aa: CASSLGVLYGELFF
CDR3nt: TGTGCCAGCAGCTTAGGCGTTTTGTACGGGGAGCTGTTTTTT

d_gene: .
v_gene: TRBV15
abundance: once
j_gene: TRBJ1-1
len: 14
CDR3aa: CATSRDRGLSRAFF
CDR3nt: TGTGCCACCAGCAGAGATCGGGGGCTTTCTCGGGCTTTCTTT

d_gene: .
v_gene: TRBV5-4
abundance: few
j_gene: TRBJ1-1
len: 19
CDR3aa: CASSSPRGWEGGLNTEAFF
CDR3nt: TGTGCCAGCAGCTCTCCTCGAGGATGGGAGGGGGGACTGAACACTGAAGCTTTCTTT

d_gene: .
v_gene: TRBV20-1
abundance: few
j_gene: TRBJ2-3
len: 12
CDR3aa: CSAPGRTDTQYF
CDR3nt: TGCAGTGCCCCCGGTCGCACAGATACGCAGTATTTT

d_gene: .
v_gene: TRBV7-2
abundance: .
j_gene: TRBJ1-1
len: 14
CDR3aa: CASSPTAPNTEAFF
CDR3nt: TGTGCCAGCAGCCCTACAGCACCGAACACTGAAGCTTTCTTT

d_gene: TRBD2
v_gene: TRBV6-1
abundance: .
j_gene: TRBJ2-7
len: 16
CDR3aa: CASTSRSSAGVDEQYF
CDR3nt: TGTGCCAGCACCTCGAGGTCTAGCGCGGGAGTCGACGAGCAGTACTTC

d_gene: .
v_gene: TRBV10-2
abundance: .
j_gene: TRBJ2-3
len: 19
CDR3aa: CATTGGLGLSGGSTDTQYF
CDR3nt: TGCGCCACTACCGGGGGCCTTGGTCTGAGTGGCGGGAGTACAGATACGCAGTATTTT

d_gene: .
v_gene: TRBV11-1
abundance: .
j_gene: TRBJ1-1
len: 15
CDR3aa: CASSSEGRRNTEAFF
CDR3nt: TGTGCCAGCAGCTCCGAAGGACGTAGAAACACTGAAGCTTTCTTT

d_gene: .
v_gene: TRBV9
abundance: .
j_gene: TRBJ2-1
len: 16
CDR3aa: CASSPFVGVSYNEQFF
CDR3nt: TGTGCCAGCAGCCCTTTTGTGGGAGTCTCCTACAATGAGCAGTTCTTC

d_gene: TRBD2
v_gene: TRBV18
abundance: few
j_gene: TRBJ2-1
len: 16
CDR3aa: CASSPPAGVGYNEQFF
CDR3nt: TGTGCCAGCTCACCACCAGCGGGAGTGGGTTACAATGAGCAGTTCTTC

d_gene: .
v_gene: TRBV24-1
abundance: .
j_gene: TRBJ1-2
len: 12
CDR3aa: CATSDPGYGYTF
CDR3nt: TGTGCCACCAGTGATCCGGGCTATGGCTACACCTTC

d_gene: .
v_gene: TRBV28
abundance: .
j_gene: TRBJ1-2
len: 15
CDR3aa: CASSPPGTGNYGYTF
CDR3nt: TGTGCCAGCTCCCCGCCCGGAACAGGAAACTATGGCTACACCTTC

d_gene: .
v_gene: TRBV20-1
abundance: .
j_gene: TRBJ1-1
len: 14
CDR3aa: CSARARGMNTEAFF
CDR3nt: TGCAGTGCTAGGGCCCGGGGGATGAACACTGAAGCTTTCTTT

d_gene: TRBD2
v_gene: TRBV11-2
abundance: many
j_gene: TRBJ2-1
len: 19
CDR3aa: CASSPGGTSGRRTYNEQFF
CDR3nt: TGTGCCAGCAGCCCCGGGGGGACTAGCGGGAGGAGGACCTACAATGAGCAGTTCTTC

d_gene: .
v_gene: TRBV3-1
abundance: .
j_gene: TRBJ2-1
len: 15
CDR3aa: CASSQDPDRYNEQFF
CDR3nt: TGTGCCAGCAGCCAAGATCCGGACAGATACAATGAGCAGTTCTTC

d_gene: .
v_gene: TRBV5-1
abundance: many
j_gene: TRBJ2-3
len: 16
CDR3aa: CASSLEGMTGTDTQYF
CDR3nt: TGCGCCAGCAGCCTGGAGGGGATGACGGGCACAGATACGCAGTATTTT

d_gene: TRBD2
v_gene: TRBV29-1
abundance: .
j_gene: TRBJ2-1
len: 13
CDR3aa: CSVGLAGVNEQFF
CDR3nt: TGCAGCGTTGGGCTAGCGGGAGTTAATGAGCAGTTCTTC

d_gene: .
v_gene: TRBV20-1
abundance: few
j_gene: TRBJ1-4
len: 13
CDR3aa: CSASGGVREKLFF
CDR3nt: TGCAGTGCTAGTGGTGGGGTTCGGGAAAAACTGTTTTTT

d_gene: .
v_gene: TRBV18
abundance: .
j_gene: TRBJ1-5
len: 16
CDR3aa: CASSPGTGKPNQPQHF
CDR3nt: TGTGCCAGCTCACCAGGAACAGGGAAGCCCAATCAGCCCCAGCATTTT

d_gene: TRBD2
v_gene: TRBV20-1
abundance: many
j_gene: TRBJ2-1
len: 14
CDR3aa: CSAQSGRAYNEQFF
CDR3nt: TGCAGTGCCCAAAGCGGGAGGGCCTACAATGAGCAGTTCTTC

d_gene: TRBD2
v_gene: TRBV7-2
abundance: many
j_gene: TRBJ2-1
len: 16
CDR3aa: CASSPAASGSYNEQFF
CDR3nt: TGTGCCAGCAGCCCAGCGGCTAGCGGGTCTTACAATGAGCAGTTCTTC